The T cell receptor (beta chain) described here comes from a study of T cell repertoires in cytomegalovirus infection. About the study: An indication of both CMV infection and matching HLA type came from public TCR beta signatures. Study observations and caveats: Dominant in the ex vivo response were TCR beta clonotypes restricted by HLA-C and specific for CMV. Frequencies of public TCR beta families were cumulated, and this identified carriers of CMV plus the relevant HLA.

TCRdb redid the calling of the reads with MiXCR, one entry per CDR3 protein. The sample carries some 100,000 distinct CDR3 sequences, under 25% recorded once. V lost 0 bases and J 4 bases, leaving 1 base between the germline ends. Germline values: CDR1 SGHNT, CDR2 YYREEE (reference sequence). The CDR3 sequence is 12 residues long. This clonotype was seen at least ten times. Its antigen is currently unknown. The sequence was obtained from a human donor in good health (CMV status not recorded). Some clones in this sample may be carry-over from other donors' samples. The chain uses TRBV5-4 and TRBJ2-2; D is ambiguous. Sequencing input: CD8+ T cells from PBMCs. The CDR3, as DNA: TGTGCCAGCAGCTTGGCCACCGGGGAGCTGTTTTTT. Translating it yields CASSLATGELFF.